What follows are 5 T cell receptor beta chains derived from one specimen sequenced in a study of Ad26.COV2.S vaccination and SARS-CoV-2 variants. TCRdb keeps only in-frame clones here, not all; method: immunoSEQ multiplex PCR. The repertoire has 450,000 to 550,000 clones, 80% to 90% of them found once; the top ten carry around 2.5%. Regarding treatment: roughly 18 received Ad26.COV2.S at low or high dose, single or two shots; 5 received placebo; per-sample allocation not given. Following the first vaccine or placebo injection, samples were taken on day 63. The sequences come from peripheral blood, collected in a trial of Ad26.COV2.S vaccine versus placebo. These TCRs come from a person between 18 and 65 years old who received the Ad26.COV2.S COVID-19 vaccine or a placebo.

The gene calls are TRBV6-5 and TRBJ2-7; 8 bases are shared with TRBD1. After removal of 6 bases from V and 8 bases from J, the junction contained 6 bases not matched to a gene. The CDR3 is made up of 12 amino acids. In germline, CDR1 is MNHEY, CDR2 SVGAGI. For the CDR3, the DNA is TGTGCCAGCAGGGCAGGGGGCTGGAAGCAGTACTTC. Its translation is CASRAGGWKQYF.

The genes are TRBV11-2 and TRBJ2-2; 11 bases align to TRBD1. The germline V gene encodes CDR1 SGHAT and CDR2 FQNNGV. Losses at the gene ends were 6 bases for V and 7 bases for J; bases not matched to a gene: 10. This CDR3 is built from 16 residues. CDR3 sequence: CASRSTGTGGIGELFF. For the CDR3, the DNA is TGTGCCAGCAGATCTACCGGGACAGGGGGTATCGGGGAGCTGTTTTTT.

CDR3: CASSLRGTGLSGNTIYF. DNA for the CDR3: TGTGCCAGCAGCTTACGGGGGACTGGGCTCTCTGGAAACACCATATATTTT. The chain combines TRBV7-9 with TRBJ1-3; tentative D call: TRBD1 (5 bases). Per germline, CDR1 SEHNR and CDR2 FQNEAQ (reference sequence). This CDR3 comprises 17 residues. Between the trimmed V and J ends, which lost 2 bases and 0 bases, there was a span of 14 bases.

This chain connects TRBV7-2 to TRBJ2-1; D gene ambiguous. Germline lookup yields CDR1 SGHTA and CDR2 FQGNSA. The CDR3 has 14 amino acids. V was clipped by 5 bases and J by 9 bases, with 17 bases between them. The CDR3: CASSIEVGEAEQFF. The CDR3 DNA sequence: TGTGCCAGCAGCATAGAGGTCGGTGAGGCTGAGCAGTTCTTC.

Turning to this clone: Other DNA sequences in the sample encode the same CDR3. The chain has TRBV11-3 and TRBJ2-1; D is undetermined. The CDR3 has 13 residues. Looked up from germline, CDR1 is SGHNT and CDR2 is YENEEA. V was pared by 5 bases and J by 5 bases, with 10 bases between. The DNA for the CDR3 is TGTGCCAGCAGCCTCGACTCGGACAATGAGCAGTTCTTC. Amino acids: CASSLDSDNEQFF.